This T cell receptor beta chain derives from a study of T cell clones after liver transplantation (dated by TCRdb to between 2018 and 2021). The study in broad terms: Samples were obtained from ITN030ST, a randomized trial in which withdrawal of immunosuppression was attempted within 2 years of liver transplantation. Donor-reactive T cell clones were identified by TCRbeta sequencing following a pre-transplant mixed lymphocyte reaction and were subsequently tracked in post-transplant blood. As an antigen-independent comparator for the donor-reactive sequences, third party-reactive TCRbeta sequences from pre-transplant MLRs were identified as well. Of the eight recipients, a few were HCV-positive, while the remaining recipients had been transplanted for non-autoimmune, non-viral indications. Until randomization at 12-24 months post-transplant, subjects were given standard immunosuppression, with no induction therapy. Tolerance was defined as complete immunosuppression withdrawal for at least one year with no rise in liver enzymes beyond twice the upper limit of normal. Blood samples were collected pre-transplant, pre-randomization before withdrawal, and post-randomization after either complete withdrawal or failed withdrawal. Of the 8 liver transplant recipients making up the studied cohort, 3 were classified as tolerant and 5 as non-tolerant.

In regard to this clone: What this receptor recognizes is not known. Base qualities are not provided; no much larger clone lies one nucleotide away.

The paper's findings and limits, for the study overall: When repertoire turnover was accounted for, significantly reduced detection of donor-reactive sequences was found in 7 of 8 subjects for CD4 and in 8 of 8 subjects for CD8. Because of small, heterogeneous patient numbers and non-standardized post-transplant time points, the conclusions were only preliminary. Without allograft tissue specimens, donor-reactive T cells may have migrated into the graft rather than being deleted. In two subjects, low numbers of available donor cells limited the measurable donor-reactive repertoire. Donor-reactive sequences decreased more than third party-reactive sequences, which suggests partial antigen-specific deletion that was not related to withdrawal success. Circulating donor-reactive CD4 TCRbeta sequences fell significantly post-transplant in 5 of 8 subjects, irrespective of tolerance or HCV status.

Unstimulated PBMCs, after thawing, were stained for CD3, CD4 and CD8 and then FACS-sorted into CD3+CD4+ and CD3+CD8+ populations. All 8 studied subjects were randomized to withdrawal of immunosuppression. The Qiagen DNeasy Blood and Tissue Kit was used to isolate genomic DNA. High-throughput TCRbeta CDR3 sequencing of frozen genomic DNA was performed by immunoSEQ, with PCR amplification, mapping, bias correction and internal controls included. Under the source paper's analysis protocol: Only productive rearrangements were retained, and each unique TCRbeta sequence was defined by its CDR3 nucleotide sequence together with its V and J gene. Donor-reactive sequences required at least 5-fold expansion in CFSE-low cells versus unstimulated pre-transplant cells and at least 0.01% frequency. Minimum frequency thresholds were set for each subject based on the unstimulated sample with the lowest template count, ensuring at least 90% detection power. Jensen-Shannon divergence between the top 1000 TCRbeta sequences post- versus pre-transplant served as the measure of repertoire turnover. Changes in detection of donor-reactive sequences were tested with two-sided Fisher's exact tests. TCRdb's version of the immuneACCESS table is confined to in-frame rearrangements and falls short of the full clone set. An unresolved V gene accounts for under half of the shortfall where checked; the remainder is of unknown origin. That table supplies the V and J calls and clone size; D and trimming were determined from the DNA. Recorded for this sample are 15,000 to 20,000 clones; more than 70% of them occurred a single time. The top ten clones comprise roughly 32% of the sample.

Measured from the cysteine to the phenylalanine, the CDR3 is 12 residues long. This entry keeps only the CDR3 DNA: 36 bases, framed from base 1. The germline V gene (reference sequence) provides CDR1 SGHKS and CDR2 YYEKEE. The junction carries 4 bases between V and J, which are trimmed by 1 base and 3 bases respectively. This TCR came from a human patient who received a liver transplant. After a transplant, some of the T cells may come from the graft donor. The V and J genes are TRBV5-5 and TRBJ1-2, with no confidently assigned D gene. The sequenced sample was CD8+ T cells from blood, obtained 48 to 50 months after liver transplant. Read as DNA, the sequence is TGTGCCAGCAGCTTGACAGACTATGGCTACACCTTC. Translated, it reads CASSLTDYGYTF.